This is a list of T cell receptor beta chains from one sample in a study of spatial heterogeneity in lung cancer. Each CDR3 protein gets one entry after TCRdb re-called the 5' RACE reads with MiXCR. The sample lists 25,000 or so distinct CDR3 sequences; about 5.6% were seen once. The source material was PBMCs, sampled at follow-up. Receptor source: a male donor with early-stage non-small cell lung cancer. Each CDR3 is given without its conserved first and last residue. Fields, in order: V gene, J gene, CDR3 protein.

v_gene: TRBV12-3/TRBV12-4; j_gene: TRBJ1-5; CDR3aa: ASSSVGLGNQPQH
v_gene: TRBV5-4; j_gene: TRBJ1-6; CDR3aa: ASSSGTARYNSPLH
v_gene: TRBV6-5; j_gene: TRBJ1-3; CDR3aa: ASSYLQKGPGNTIY
v_gene: TRBV11-3; j_gene: TRBJ2-4; CDR3aa: ASSLASWGGRMAKNIQY
v_gene: TRBV7-2; j_gene: TRBJ2-3; CDR3aa: ASSLLPFTDTQY
v_gene: TRBV6-5; j_gene: TRBJ2-3; CDR3aa: ASSYHVLDTQY
v_gene: TRBV6-2/TRBV6-3; j_gene: TRBJ1-2; CDR3aa: ASSYSWQEDGYT
v_gene: TRBV27; j_gene: TRBJ1-1; CDR3aa: ASSRVNTEAF
v_gene: TRBV12-3/TRBV12-4; j_gene: TRBJ2-5; CDR3aa: ASSPSTGGETQY
v_gene: TRBV11-3; j_gene: TRBJ2-3; CDR3aa: ASSSQNPLAPSTDTQY
v_gene: TRBV5-1; j_gene: TRBJ2-1; CDR3aa: ASSKGQGTYNEQF
v_gene: TRBV24-1; j_gene: TRBJ1-5; CDR3aa: ATSEAGYNQPQH
v_gene: TRBV5-1; j_gene: TRBJ2-1; CDR3aa: ASSLTIRQGHNEQF
v_gene: TRBV6-6; j_gene: TRBJ2-5; CDR3aa: ASSATAGETQY
v_gene: TRBV27; j_gene: TRBJ1-6; CDR3aa: ASSSTSVEGHSPLH
v_gene: TRBV28; j_gene: TRBJ1-2; CDR3aa: ASSLLLHGYT
v_gene: TRBV3-1; j_gene: TRBJ2-2; CDR3aa: ASSTTTTRTSATTGELF
v_gene: TRBV7-3; j_gene: TRBJ1-2; CDR3aa: ASSSDRGYGYT
v_gene: TRBV7-8; j_gene: TRBJ2-2; CDR3aa: ASSLGGTTGELF
v_gene: TRBV7-2; j_gene: TRBJ1-1; CDR3aa: ASSLVPGSLIQQMNTEAF
v_gene: TRBV11-2; j_gene: TRBJ2-1; CDR3aa: ASNTGLANNEQF
v_gene: TRBV19; j_gene: TRBJ2-3; CDR3aa: ASSIQITDTQY
v_gene: TRBV28; j_gene: TRBJ1-3; CDR3aa: ASSSPGRSGNTIY
v_gene: TRBV7-3; j_gene: TRBJ2-1; CDR3aa: ASSPGTSGGGEQF
v_gene: TRBV7-2; j_gene: TRBJ2-4; CDR3aa: ASSLSYGSGSIQY
v_gene: TRBV5-1; j_gene: TRBJ2-3; CDR3aa: ASSESTLLAGGTDTQY
v_gene: TRBV4-2; j_gene: TRBJ1-4; CDR3aa: VSSQMTLSAAKLF
v_gene: TRBV7-3; j_gene: TRBJ1-2; CDR3aa: ASSLDGGNYGYT
v_gene: TRBV2; j_gene: TRBJ2-3; CDR3aa: ASGGRETDTQY
v_gene: TRBV20-1; j_gene: TRBJ1-5; CDR3aa: SARESSNQPQH
v_gene: TRBV7-2; j_gene: TRBJ2-2; CDR3aa: ASSLVGSNTGELF
v_gene: TRBV7-9; j_gene: TRBJ1-1; CDR3aa: ASSLLQGRAF
v_gene: TRBV7-9; j_gene: TRBJ2-1; CDR3aa: ASSLIASGSNEQF
v_gene: TRBV4-1; j_gene: TRBJ2-1; CDR3aa: ASSQAGTYNEQF
v_gene: TRBV6-5; j_gene: TRBJ2-2; CDR3aa: ASSYSRGANTGELF
v_gene: TRBV20-1; j_gene: TRBJ2-3; CDR3aa: SARAVPSTDTQY
v_gene: TRBV6-5; j_gene: TRBJ1-5; CDR3aa: ASKMTSNQPQH
v_gene: TRBV6-6; j_gene: TRBJ2-1; CDR3aa: ASSSTTGAQDHEQF
v_gene: TRBV20-1; j_gene: TRBJ1-2; CDR3aa: SANPTGVYGYT
v_gene: TRBV9; j_gene: TRBJ2-7; CDR3aa: ASSVGDRNYEQY
v_gene: TRBV18; j_gene: TRBJ1-1; CDR3aa: ASSPRDGGRTEAF
v_gene: TRBV12-3/TRBV12-4; j_gene: TRBJ1-2; CDR3aa: ASSFGDYGYT
v_gene: TRBV7-3; j_gene: TRBJ2-3; CDR3aa: ASSPSLAGGTDTQY
v_gene: TRBV25-1; j_gene: TRBJ1-1; CDR3aa: ASRGHQNTEAF
v_gene: TRBV27; j_gene: TRBJ2-5; CDR3aa: ASSRQGLETQY
v_gene: TRBV18; j_gene: TRBJ2-5; CDR3aa: ASSRPEGGETQY
v_gene: TRBV27; j_gene: TRBJ1-4; CDR3aa: ASMSLAHEKLF
v_gene: TRBV29-1; j_gene: TRBJ1-3; CDR3aa: SVEAGNSGNTIY
v_gene: TRBV5-5; j_gene: TRBJ2-5; CDR3aa: ASSLDGQETQY
v_gene: TRBV7-3; j_gene: TRBJ2-1; CDR3aa: ASSLMVSSREQF